This T cell receptor (beta chain) originates from a study of cytomegalovirus exposure and HLA in healthy donors. Overall study findings and caveats: Some TCR beta chains (approximately 180 of them) were listed as cytomegalovirus-associated. Among TCR sequences, most were rare, though some public TCRs appeared in many donors. One cluster of highly shared sequence variants probably arose as a sequencing artifact. In presence/absence analyses, roughly uniform sequencing depth across donors was assumed.

Germline V gene data show CDR1 as SGHTA and CDR2 as FQGTGA. The ends lost 2 bases at V and 3 bases at J; junction bases unmatched: 2. The CDR3 is 15 residues long. Comments on this clone: What it binds is not known.

The PCR used 60 Vbeta and 13 Jbeta primers. Some clones are missing from TCRdb's copy, which holds only in-frame ones; the method was immunoSEQ multiplex PCR. The sample lists 80,000 or so clones, about 76% seen once, with around 10% in the top ten. The rearrangement uses TRBV7-3 and TRBJ2-5, with 11 positions matching TRBD1. The sequenced sample was PBMCs. The sequence came from a male donor in good health and CMV-seropositive. CDR3 amino acids: CASSLGQGAKETQYF. The CDR3, as DNA: TGTGCCAGCAGCTTAGGACAGGGGGCTAAAGAGACCCAGTACTTC.